Here is one T cell receptor beta chain with its context. The antigen it recognizes is unknown. Base qualities are not at hand, and no much larger clone is one base apart. A single peripheral blood draw of approximately 110 mL on average was collected from each donor into heparinised tubes. A BD FACSAria II and a panel including CD45RO, CCR7, CD25, CD127, CD95 and CD27 were used to sort naive, central memory, regulatory and stem cell-like memory CD4+ T cells. Purity was above 95% for every sorted population. PBMCs were isolated right away by Lymphoprep density gradient centrifugation and were stained directly, without culture. So that batch effects would be minimized, each experiment stained and sorted samples in pairs, pairing one healthy donor with one patient. The germline V gene (reference sequence) specifies GTSNPN as CDR1 and SVGIG as CDR2. The germline ends are 9 bases apart after V is trimmed by 2 bases and J by 1 base. There are 14 amino acids in the CDR3, from cysteine to phenylalanine inclusive. Solely the CDR3 DNA is kept, with 42 bases framed from the first base.

All of the isolated RNA was reverse transcribed with the High Capacity cDNA Reverse Transcription Kit, so expressed TCRB transcripts were sequenced. Naive, central memory and regulatory T cell samples underwent deep immunoSEQ sequencing, averaging around 4 million total reads per sample. Sorted cells were lysed in RLT buffer, and RNA was extracted using DNase-treated RNeasy Micro or Mini kits according to cell number. To prevent cross-contamination, each cell subset was processed individually, whereas patient and healthy donor samples were processed jointly. The immunoSEQ multiplex PCR was used to amplify TCRB sequences from cDNA, generating 87-bp fragments that spanned the CDR3 region. Sequencing of the amplicons was performed on the Illumina HiSeq platform. For the original study's pipeline: Synthetic template baselines were used to correct PCR bias computationally, reads within Hamming distance 2 were collapsed, and singletons that could not be merged were discarded. Reads were aligned to IMGT to assign V, D and J genes, CDR3 length, and insertions or deletions at six rearrangement sites. Clonotype counts were normalized to sorted cell number within each subset before computing true diversity and Gini coefficients with the tcR R package. The overlap coefficient, calculated on TCRB nucleotide sequences, was used to quantify repertoire sharing. Out-of-frame TCRB sequences from naive cells were analyzed as a proxy for the pre-selection repertoire. TCRdb limited this immuneACCESS table to in-frame rearrangements with V and J called. A share of clones is missing; checked studies link under half to unresolved V genes, and the rest is unexplained. V, J and clone size are those of that table, while D and trimming were read from the DNA. Across this sample there are approximately 330,000 clones, with 9.5% to 12% seen only once. Under 0.02% of the sample lies in the top ten.

The data are from a study of beta chain features in type 1 diabetes (dated by TCRdb to 2017 to 2018). Background for the entire study: Mean age, gender distribution, total cell number and subset yield were not different between patients and healthy donors. In the study, recently diagnosed type 1 diabetes patients and matched healthy donors were compared on the TCRB repertoires of their sorted circulating CD4+ T cell subsets. Regulatory and stem cell-like memory subsets were isolated from only 8 patients and roughly 8 healthy donors, whereas naive and central memory subsets came from all 30 or so donors. A total of over 90,000,000 sorted cells were examined across all samples, and a strong correlation was observed between cell number per subset and RNA yield. The full study reports these points: Only small numbers of individuals were included in the HLA sub-analyses, which left unresolved whether HLA type had any influence on TCRB rearrangement. A moderate but significant shortening of TCRB CDR3 length was observed in type 1 diabetes patients in all four CD4+ subsets. Naive, central memory and regulatory TCRB repertoires appeared to be more alike among patients than among healthy donors. Patients with type 1 diabetes made fewer insertions and deleted more nucleotides at VDJ recombination sites, implying thymic rearrangement abnormalities. Because cDNA was sequenced instead of genomic DNA, highly expressing activated cells could be over-represented, though the groups showed no difference in activation or CD3 levels. Shorter templates might be favored by PCR, yet because patient and control samples were amplified and corrected together, any such skew would affect both groups equally.

The receptor was derived from a young woman in good health. The sequencing input was naive CD4+ T cells from blood. According to the study, the label for this sample's cell subset or site signals: true naive CD4+ T cells. Rearrangement joined TRBV30 to TRBJ1-5, and perhaps TRBD1 as D gene, on 6 matching bases. The DNA sequence reads TGTGCCTGGAGTCGAGGACAGAGCAATCAGCCCCAGCATTTT. The resulting protein is CAWSRGQSNQPQHF.